One sample yielded the 32 T cell receptor beta chains listed below, sequenced in a study of blood T cell repertoires in COVID-19. Profiled with immunoSEQ multiplex PCR; TCRdb holds only in-frame clones, not every one. The top ten hold less than 2% of the sample, which has about 110,000 clones, about three quarters seen once. The source material was peripheral blood. All receptors come from a woman in her thirties or forties with acute or convalescent COVID-19.

This clone was seen only a few times. The CDR3 DNA reads as TGTGCCAGCAGAGCCGGCTACAATGAGCAGTTCTTC. Amino acid sequence: CASRAGYNEQFF. This chain links TRBV11-2 with TRBJ2-1; D is uncertain. Trimming left V 6 bases short and J 3 bases short, with 6 bases between. Germline V gene sequence: CDR1 SGHAT, CDR2 FQNNGV. The CDR3 length is 12 residues.

The rearrangement links TRBV3-1 (or the pseudogene TRBV3-2) to TRBJ1-5; D is unresolved. Germline V gene sequence: CDR1 LGHDT, CDR2 YNNKEL (reference sequence). V was pared by 0 bases and J by 9 bases, with 9 bases between. The CDR3 is 13 residues long. CDR3 DNA sequence: TGTGCCAGCAGCCAAGAATTTGGGCGGCCCCAGCATTTT. It yields the protein CASSQEFGRPQHF.

J is TRBJ1-6 and V is TRBV28; a weak D match, TRBD1 (5 bases). The CDR3 extends over 15 amino acids. V shed 5 bases and J shed 10 bases, with 18 bases lying between them. Germline lookup yields CDR1 MDHEN and CDR2 SYDVKM. In DNA form, the CDR3 reads TGTGCCAGCAGTCCCCCGGGGGACCTAGGGTCACCCCTCCACTTT. Protein product: CASSPPGDLGSPLHF.

This chain links TRBV7-2 with TRBJ2-7; D may be TRBD1 (5 bases). The germline V gene has CDR1 SGHTA and CDR2 FQGNSA. This CDR3 contains 13 residues. The V end was cut by 3 bases, the J end by 5 bases, with 11 bases between. CDR3: CASSFGRVNEQYF. The DNA of the CDR3 is TGTGCCAGCAGCTTTGGCAGGGTGAACGAGCAGTACTTC. The whole variable domain, remainder taken from reference TRBV7-2 and TRBJ2-7, is GAGVSQSPSNKVTEKGKDVELRCDPISGHTALYWYRQSLGQGLEFLIYFQGNSAPDKSGLPSDRFSAERTGGSVSTLTIQRTQQEDSAVYLCASSFGRVNEQYFGPGTRLTVT.

This clone was observed a few times. The chain combines TRBV7-2 with TRBJ1-6, with 8 bases matching TRBD1. CDR1 is SGHTA and CDR2 is FQGNSA in the germline V gene. Trimming took 5 bases from V and 9 from J; bases not matched to a gene: 9. This CDR3 is built from 15 residues. The DNA for the CDR3 is TGTGCCAGCAGCATCGCGCAGGGGGCCGGTTCACCCCTCCACTTT. Amino acids: CASSIAQGAGSPLHF.

The rearrangement links TRBV19 to TRBJ1-2; TRBD1 is a possible D gene (6 bases). V was trimmed by 3 bases and J by 4 bases, leaving 21 bases between them. The germline CDR1 and CDR2 sequences are LNHDA and SQIVND (reference sequence). The CDR3 consists of 17 residues. In nucleotides, the CDR3 is TGTGCCAGTAGTATTAGTTGGACAGCGAGACGTTTCTATGGCTACACCTTC. This translates into CASSISWTARRFYGYTF.

CDR3 coding DNA: TGCGCCAGCAGCTCTGCAGGATCGGTCACAGATACGCAGTATTTT. It specifies CASSSAGSVTDTQYF. V gene TRBV5-1 combines with J gene TRBJ2-3; unclear D gene. The CDR3 is 15 amino acids. Germline loops: CDR1 SGHRS, CDR2 YFSETQ. V was shortened by 3 bases and J by 2 bases, with 13 bases between the two germline ends. Drawing the rest from reference TRBV5-1 and TRBJ2-3, the complete variable domain is KAGVTQTPRYLIKTRGQQVTLSCSPISGHRSVSWYQQTPGQGLQFLFEYFSETQRNKGNFPGRFSGRQFSNSRSEMNVSTLELGDSALYLCASSSAGSVTDTQYFGPGTRLTVL.

The chain has TRBV6-5 and TRBJ1-2; a possible D gene is TRBD1 (6 bases). The CDR3 spans 13 residues. With 8 bases removed from V and 6 bases from J, the gap between germline ends came to 16 bases. Germline V lookup: CDR1 MNHEY, CDR2 SVGAGI. The CDR3 is CASGPSGADGYTF. The CDR3 DNA reads as TGTGCCAGCGGGCCCTCAGGGGCGGATGGCTACACCTTC.

This clone was detected ten times or more. CDR3 bases: TGTGCCAGTAGTATCGAACAGACAGGTCGGGGCTACACCTTC. This translates into CASSIEQTGRGYTF. V and J are TRBV19 and TRBJ1-2, with D perhaps TRBD1 (6 bases). V lost 3 bases to trimming and J lost 8 bases, with 16 bases between them. The CDR3 covers 14 residues. CDR1 and CDR2 from the germline V gene are LNHDA and SQIVND (reference sequence). The full variable domain, in which reference TRBV19 and TRBJ1-2 provide the parts outside the CDR3, is DGGITQSPKYLFRKEGQNVTLSCEQNLNHDAMYWYRQDPGQGLRLIYYSQIVNDFQKGDIAEGYSVSREKKESFPLTVTSAQKNPTAFYLCASSIEQTGRGYTFGSGTRLTVV.

This chain joins TRBV5-4 and TRBJ2-1; 14 nucleotides match TRBD2. The germline V gene encodes CDR1 SGHNT and CDR2 YYREEE (reference sequence). The CDR3 length is 18 residues. V lost 3 bases to trimming and J lost 9 bases; unmatched junction nucleotides: 14. The CDR3 region is CASSSGLAGGHSVGEQFF. The CDR3 DNA reads as TGTGCCAGCAGCTCCGGACTAGCGGGGGGCCATTCCGTTGGTGAGCAGTTCTTC.

The CDR3 sequence: CASSLDSYTEAFF. CDR3 DNA sequence: TGTGCCAGCAGTTTGGACAGCTACACTGAAGCTTTCTTT. The chain couples TRBV6-5 to TRBJ1-1; tentatively, D is TRBD1 (6 bases). V gave up 4 bases and J gave up 3 bases, with 9 bases separating them. The germline CDR1 and CDR2 sequences are MNHEY and SVGAGI. This CDR3 has 13 residues.

V gene TRBV5-4 combines with J gene TRBJ1-6; TRBD1 aligns across 7 bases. Germline CDR1 SGHNT, CDR2 YYREEE (reference sequence). This CDR3 has 15 amino acids. Trimming cost V 0 bases and J 4 bases; bases outside gene matches: 1. The chain's CDR3 is CASSLAGGYNSPLHF. For the CDR3, the DNA is TGTGCCAGCAGCTTGGCAGGGGGGTATAATTCACCCCTCCACTTT. The entire variable domain, with the rest obtained from reference TRBV5-4 and TRBJ1-6, is as follows: ETGVTQSPTHLIKTRGQQVTLRCSSQSGHNTVSWYQQALGQGPQFIFQYYREEENGRGNFPPRFSGLQFPNYSSELNVNALELDDSALYLCASSLAGGYNSPLHFGNGTRLTVT.

This clone was seen at least ten times. The V gene is TRBV7-2, the J gene TRBJ2-3; 9 bases line up with TRBD2. V shed 3 bases, J shed 3 bases, and the junction held 4 bases outside the gene matches. The CDR3 length is 15 residues. Germline-derived CDR1 and CDR2 are SGHTA and FQGNSA. Here the CDR3 reads CASSLGGGATDTQYF. As DNA, the CDR3 is TGTGCCAGCAGCTTGGGCGGGGGGGCAACAGATACGCAGTATTTT.

The chain combines TRBV18 with TRBJ1-5; D perhaps matches TRBD1 (6 bases). CDR3 length: 14 amino acids. Germline V gives CDR1 KGHSH, CDR2 LQKENI. Trimming stripped 3 bases from V and 6 bases from J, with 12 bases between. The CDR3 DNA reads as TGTGCCAGCTCACCTGACAGGAGTAGTCAGCCCCAGCATTTT. Amino acids: CASSPDRSSQPQHF.

The table lists this clone with a few counts. The V gene is TRBV7-3, the J gene TRBJ1-1; maybe TRBD1 (6 bases). V shed 1 base and J shed 1 base, with 7 bases lying between them. CDR1 and CDR2 from the germline V gene are SGHTA and FQGTGA. There are 14 residues in the CDR3. CDR3 coding DNA: TGTGCCAGCAGCTTAATGGGACAGAACACTGAAGCTTTCTTT. Its protein product is CASSLMGQNTEAFF. Filled out from reference TRBV7-3 and TRBJ1-1, the complete variable domain reads GAGVSQTPSNKVTEKGKYVELRCDPISGHTALYWYRQSLGQGPEFLIYFQGTGAADDSGLPNDRFFAVRPEGSVSTLKIQRTERGDSAVYLCASSLMGQNTEAFFGQGTRLTVV.

V gene TRBV5-1 combines with J gene TRBJ2-7; perhaps TRBD2 as D (5 bases). CDR3 length: 15 residues. The germline V gene encodes CDR1 SGHRS and CDR2 YFSETQ. The V end was cut by 0 bases, the J end by 6 bases, with 16 bases between. CDR3 in amino acids: CASSLAEGRSGEQYF. Here the CDR3 DNA reads TGCGCCAGCAGCTTGGCAGAGGGCCGGTCCGGCGAGCAGTACTTC.

The chain is built from TRBV7-6 and TRBJ2-1, with 8 bases identical to TRBD2. Germline values: CDR1 SGHVS, CDR2 FNYEAQ. There are 15 residues in the CDR3. J was trimmed by 2 bases and V by 2 bases; bases with no gene match: 2. The CDR3 nucleotides read TGTGCCAGCAGCTTAAGTAGCGGGGCCTACAATGAGCAGTTCTTC. Translated, it gives CASSLSSGAYNEQFF.

This rearrangement joins TRBV28 to TRBJ1-2; tentative D call: TRBD1 (6 bases). V lost 8 bases and J lost 3, with 16 bases in between. Germline lookup yields CDR1 MDHEN and CDR2 SYDVKM. CDR3 length: 14 residues. For the CDR3, the DNA is TGTGCCAGCGTGTCGGACAGACCCGACTATGGCTACACCTTC. It yields the protein CASVSDRPDYGYTF.

A few counts support this clone. The genes are TRBV30 and TRBJ1-5, with a tentative D call TRBD1 (6 bases). Between the trimmed V and J ends, which lost 2 bases and 7 bases, there was a span of 15 bases. CDR1 GTSNPN and CDR2 SVGIG come from the germline V gene (reference sequence). The CDR3 totals 14 residues. CDR3 in amino acids: CAWSQKGGEQPQHF. The CDR3 coding sequence is TGTGCCTGGAGTCAAAAAGGGGGGGAACAGCCCCAGCATTTT. The entire variable domain, with the rest obtained from reference TRBV30 and TRBJ1-5, is as follows: SQTIHQWPATLVQPVGSPLSLECTVEGTSNPNLYWYRQAAGRGLQLLFYSVGIGQISSEVPQNLSASRPQDRQFILSSKKLLLSDSGFYLCAWSQKGGEQPQHFGDGTRLSIL.

The chain carries TRBV28 and TRBJ1-5, with D tentatively TRBD1 (6 bases). Per the germline V gene, CDR1 is MDHEN and CDR2 is SYDVKM. The V gene lost 7 bases and the J gene lost 6 bases, with 16 bases spanning the gap. There are 14 residues in the CDR3. The CDR3 is CASTDQGLFQPQHF. The CDR3 nucleotides read TGTGCCAGCACCGATCAGGGGTTATTTCAGCCCCAGCATTTT. The whole variable domain, filled in from reference TRBV28 and TRBJ1-5, reads DVKVTQSSRYLVKRTGEKVFLECVQDMDHENMFWYRQDPGLGLRLIYFSYDVKMKEKGDIPEGYSVSREKKERFSLILESASTNQTSMYLCASTDQGLFQPQHFGDGTRLSIL.

In this sample, this clone turned up a few times. The chain couples TRBV5-1 to TRBJ2-1; maybe TRBD1 (6 bases). The CDR3 is 15 residues long. The V gene's germline CDR1 is SGHRS and CDR2 YFSETQ. Trimming stripped 6 bases from V and 4 bases from J, with 17 bases between. The chain's CDR3 is CASKDRDTQYNEQFF. CDR3 in DNA: TGCGCCAGCAAGGACCGGGACACCCAATACAATGAGCAGTTCTTC.

This chain links TRBV6-1 with TRBJ1-2, with 9 bases aligning to TRBD1. The junction had 4 bases not matched to a gene; V was cut back by 1 base and J by 4 bases. CDR1 and CDR2 (germline): MNHNS, SASEGT. CDR3 size: 15 residues. The CDR3 sequence is CASSEVTGGAYGYTF. The CDR3 nucleotides read TGTGCCAGCAGTGAAGTGACAGGGGGGGCCTATGGCTACACCTTC.

V usage is TRBV18 and J usage is TRBJ2-2; the D gene is possibly TRBD2 (6 bases). Trimming stripped 0 bases from V and 6 bases from J, with 8 bases between. Germline lookup yields CDR1 KGHSH and CDR2 LQKENI. This CDR3 is 14 amino acids long. The CDR3 loop is CASSPPTGAGELFF. As DNA, the CDR3 is TGTGCCAGCTCACCACCGACGGGGGCCGGGGAGCTGTTTTTT.

CDR3 amino acids: CATSISNTDTQYF. The CDR3 DNA follows: TGTGCCACCAGCATTTCTAACACAGATACGCAGTATTTT. The chain uses TRBV15 and TRBJ2-3; D gene uncertain. V was trimmed by 4 bases and J by 2 bases, leaving 7 bases between them. The germline V gene has CDR1 LNHNV and CDR2 YYDKDF (reference sequence). This CDR3 has 13 residues.

This rearrangement joins TRBV19 to TRBJ1-5; 10 nucleotides agree with TRBD1. V was clipped by 10 bases and J by 4 bases; unmatched bases: 7. The CDR3 covers 14 residues. Germline V lookup: CDR1 LNHDA, CDR2 SQIVND (reference sequence). CDR3 sequence: CATQTGGRNQPQHF. The CDR3 DNA reads TGTGCCACCCAGACAGGGGGCAGGAATCAGCCCCAGCATTTT.

This clone was observed many times. The rearrangement links TRBV9 to TRBJ1-2; D is uncertain. The V gene's germline CDR1 is SGDLS and CDR2 YYNGEE. This CDR3 comprises 10 residues. V was cut by 6 bases and J by 6 bases, with 6 bases left in between. The CDR3 DNA sequence: TGTGCCAGCACCAGGCATGGCTACACCTTC. Translating it yields CASTRHGYTF.

This clone was seen a single time. The chain carries TRBV5-3 and TRBJ2-1; D might be TRBD1 (5 bases). TRBV5-3 is an ORF; its function is uncertain. The CDR3 contains 16 residues. The V end lost 0 bases, the J end lost 0 bases, and 10 bases lay between the germline ends. CDR3 nucleotide sequence: TGTGCCAGAAGCTTGGCGACAGCTAGCTCCTACAATGAGCAGTTCTTC. Its translation is CARSLATASSYNEQFF.

The V call is TRBV5-1, the J call TRBJ2-1, with 9 bases aligning to TRBD2. Germline CDR1 SGHRS, CDR2 YFSETQ. The CDR3 length is 14 residues. With V trimmed by 3 bases and J by 6 bases, 4 bases remained unmatched. The CDR3, as DNA: TGCGCCAGCAGCTACAGCGGGGGGTCCAATGAGCAGTTCTTC. Translation gives CASSYSGGSNEQFF.

The V gene is TRBV12-3 or TRBV12-4, the J gene TRBJ1-3; no clear D. V lost 6 bases, J lost 4 bases, and 7 bases lay in between. This CDR3 has 12 residues. The DNA for the CDR3 is TGTGCCAGCAGCCCCGTCGGAAACACCATATATTTT. Protein sequence: CASSPVGNTIYF.

This chain uses TRBV7-3 with TRBJ2-3, with unresolved D. The germline V gene has CDR1 SGHTA and CDR2 FQGTGA. This CDR3 has 14 amino acids. Trimming left V 2 bases short and J 0 bases short, with 6 bases between. The CDR3 protein is CASSLGPSTDTQYF. CDR3 in DNA: TGTGCCAGCAGCTTAGGGCCAAGCACAGATACGCAGTATTTT.

J is TRBJ2-1 and V is TRBV27; a weak D match, TRBD2 (6 bases). V lost 4 bases and J lost 0, with 10 bases in between. CDR1 is MNHEY, CDR2 SMNVEV, per germline (reference sequence). The CDR3 is made up of 15 amino acids. CDR3 sequence: CASSSRGNSYNEQFF. As DNA, the CDR3 is TGTGCCAGCAGTTCCCGGGGGAACTCCTACAATGAGCAGTTCTTC.

The chain combines TRBV19 with TRBJ2-5; D unclear. The V gene lost 4 bases and the J gene lost 2 bases, with 17 bases spanning the gap. Germline V gene sequence: CDR1 LNHDA, CDR2 SQIVND (reference sequence). The CDR3 is made up of 16 amino acids. The CDR3 nucleotides are TGTGCCAGTAGTAGAGAGACACTCCTTTCACAAGAGACCCAGTACTTC. Translated, it gives CASSRETLLSQETQYF.